This T cell receptor beta chain was identified during a study of blood T cell repertoires in COVID-19. Germline V CDR1 and CDR2: SGHAT, FQNNGV. CDR3 length: 13 amino acids. The V and J ends lost 4 bases and 5 bases, in that order; junction bases with no gene match: 4. The protocol was immunoSEQ multiplex PCR, while the TCRdb copy is restricted to in-frame clones and leaves out a portion. The sample yields approximately 300,000 clones, around 90% seen once. This TCR came from a man aged 50 to 59 with active or convalescent COVID-19. V usage is TRBV11-2 and J usage is TRBJ1-1, with TRBD1 matching over 7 bases. Sequenced: peripheral blood. The CDR3 loop reads CASSWAGGTEAFF. In DNA form, the CDR3 reads TGTGCCAGCAGCTGGGCAGGGGGAACTGAAGCTTTCTTT.